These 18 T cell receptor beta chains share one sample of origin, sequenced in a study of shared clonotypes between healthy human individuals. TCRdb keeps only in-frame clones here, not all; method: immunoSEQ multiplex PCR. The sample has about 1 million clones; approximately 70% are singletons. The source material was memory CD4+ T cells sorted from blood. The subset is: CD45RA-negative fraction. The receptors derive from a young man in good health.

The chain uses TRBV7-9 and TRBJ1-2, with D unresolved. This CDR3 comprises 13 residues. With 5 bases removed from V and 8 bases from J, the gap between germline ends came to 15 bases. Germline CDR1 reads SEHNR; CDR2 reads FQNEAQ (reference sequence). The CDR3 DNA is TGTGCCAGCAGCCGAGGGCGGGAGGACGGCTACACCTTC. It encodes CASSRGREDGYTF.

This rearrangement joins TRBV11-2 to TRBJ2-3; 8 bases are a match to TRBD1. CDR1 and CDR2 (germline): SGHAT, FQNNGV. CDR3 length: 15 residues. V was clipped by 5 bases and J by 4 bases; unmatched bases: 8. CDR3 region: CASSKRTGFADTQYF. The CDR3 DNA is TGTGCCAGCAGCAAAAGGACAGGGTTCGCAGATACGCAGTATTTT. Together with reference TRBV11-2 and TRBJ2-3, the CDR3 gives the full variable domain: EAGVAQSPRYKIIEKRQSVAFWCNPISGHATLYWYQQILGQGPKLLIQFQNNGVVDDSQLPKDRFSAERLKGVDSTLKIQPAKLEDSAVYLCASSKRTGFADTQYFGPGTRLTVL.

CDR3 bases: TGTGCCAGCTCACGACAGGGGTTGACTAATGAAAAACTGTTTTTT. It encodes CASSRQGLTNEKLFF. The chain recombines TRBV18 with TRBJ1-4, with 8 bases that match TRBD1. V was pared by 4 bases and J by 2 bases, with 3 bases of the junction left unmatched. The length of the CDR3 is 15 residues. Germline V lookup: CDR1 KGHSH, CDR2 LQKENI.

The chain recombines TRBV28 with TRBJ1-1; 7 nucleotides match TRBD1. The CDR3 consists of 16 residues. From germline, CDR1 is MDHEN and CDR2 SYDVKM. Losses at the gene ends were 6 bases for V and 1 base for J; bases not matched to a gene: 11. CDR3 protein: CASSLMRQGPNTEAFF. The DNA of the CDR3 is TGTGCCAGCAGCTTAATGAGACAGGGACCGAACACTGAAGCTTTCTTT.

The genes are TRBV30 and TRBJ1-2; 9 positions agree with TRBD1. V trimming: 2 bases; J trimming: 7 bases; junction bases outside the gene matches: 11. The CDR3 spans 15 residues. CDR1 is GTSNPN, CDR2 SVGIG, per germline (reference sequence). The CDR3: CAWSPRGTGQSGYTF. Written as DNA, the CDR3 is TGTGCCTGGAGTCCCCGCGGGACAGGGCAAAGTGGCTACACCTTC.

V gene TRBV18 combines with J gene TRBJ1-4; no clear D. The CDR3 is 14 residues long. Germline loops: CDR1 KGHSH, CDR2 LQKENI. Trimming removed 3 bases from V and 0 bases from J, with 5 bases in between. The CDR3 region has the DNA TGTGCCAGCTCACCTTCTTCAACTAATGAAAAACTGTTTTTT. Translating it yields CASSPSSTNEKLFF.

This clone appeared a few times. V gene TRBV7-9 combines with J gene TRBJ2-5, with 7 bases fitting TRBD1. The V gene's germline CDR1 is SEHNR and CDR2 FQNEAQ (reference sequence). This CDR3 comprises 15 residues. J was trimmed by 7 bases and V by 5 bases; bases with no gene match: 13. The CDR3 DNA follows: TGTGCCAGCAGCCCCAAAGGGACAGTCCTACGGACCCAGTACTTC. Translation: CASSPKGTVLRTQYF.

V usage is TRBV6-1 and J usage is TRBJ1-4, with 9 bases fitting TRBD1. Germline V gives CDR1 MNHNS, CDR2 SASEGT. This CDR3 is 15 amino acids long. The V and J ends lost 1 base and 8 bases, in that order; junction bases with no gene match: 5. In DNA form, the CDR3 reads TGTGCCAGCAGTGAAGGCGGGACAGGGCTCGAAAAACTGTTTTTT. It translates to CASSEGGTGLEKLFF.

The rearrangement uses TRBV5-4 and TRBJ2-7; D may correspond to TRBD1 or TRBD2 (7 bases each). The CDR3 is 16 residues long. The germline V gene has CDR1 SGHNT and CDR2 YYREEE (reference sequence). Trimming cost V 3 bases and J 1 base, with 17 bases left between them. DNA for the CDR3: TGTGCCAGCAGCTCTTTTCAGGGGGGGAAGTCCTACGAGCAGTACTTC. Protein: CASSSFQGGKSYEQYF.

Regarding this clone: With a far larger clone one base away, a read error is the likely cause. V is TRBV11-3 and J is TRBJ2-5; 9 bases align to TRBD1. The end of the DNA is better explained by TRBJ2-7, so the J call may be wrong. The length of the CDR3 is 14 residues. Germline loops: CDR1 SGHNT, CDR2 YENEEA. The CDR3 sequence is CASSSGTGSYEQYF. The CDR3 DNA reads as TGTGCCAGCAGCTCAGGGACAGGGTCCTACGAGCAGTACTTC.

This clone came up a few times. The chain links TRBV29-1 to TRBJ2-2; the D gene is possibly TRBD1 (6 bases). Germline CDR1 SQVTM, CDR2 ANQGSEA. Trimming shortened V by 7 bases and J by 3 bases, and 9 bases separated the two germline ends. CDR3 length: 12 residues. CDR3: CSGTEYTGELFF. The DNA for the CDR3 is TGCAGCGGGACAGAGTACACCGGGGAGCTGTTTTTT.

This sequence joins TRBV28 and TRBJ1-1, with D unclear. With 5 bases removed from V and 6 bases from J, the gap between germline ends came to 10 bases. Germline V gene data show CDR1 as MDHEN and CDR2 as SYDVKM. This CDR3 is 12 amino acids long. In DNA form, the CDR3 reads TGTGCCAGCAGTGACACAGCGGCTGAAGCTTTCTTT. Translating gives CASSDTAAEAFF.

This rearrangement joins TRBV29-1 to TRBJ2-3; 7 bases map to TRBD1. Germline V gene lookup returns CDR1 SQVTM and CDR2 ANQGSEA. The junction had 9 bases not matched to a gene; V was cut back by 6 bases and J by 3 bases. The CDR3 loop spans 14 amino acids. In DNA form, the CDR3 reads TGCAGCGTATCCCGGGACAGTAGTACAGATACGCAGTATTTT. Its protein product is CSVSRDSSTDTQYF.

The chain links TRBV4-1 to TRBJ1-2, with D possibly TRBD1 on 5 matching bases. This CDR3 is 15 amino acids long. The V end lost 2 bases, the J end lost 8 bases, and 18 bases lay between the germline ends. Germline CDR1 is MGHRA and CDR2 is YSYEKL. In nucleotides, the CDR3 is TGCGCCAGCAGCCAACTGGACCTCCCGGGGCGGGGCTACACCTTC. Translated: CASSQLDLPGRGYTF.

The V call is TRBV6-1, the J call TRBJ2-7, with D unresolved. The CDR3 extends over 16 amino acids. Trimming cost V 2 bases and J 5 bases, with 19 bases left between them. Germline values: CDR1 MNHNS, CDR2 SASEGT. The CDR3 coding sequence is TGTGCCAGCAGTGAATTGGAGCCGGGTTACCCTGACGAGCAGTACTTC. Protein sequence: CASSELEPGYPDEQYF.

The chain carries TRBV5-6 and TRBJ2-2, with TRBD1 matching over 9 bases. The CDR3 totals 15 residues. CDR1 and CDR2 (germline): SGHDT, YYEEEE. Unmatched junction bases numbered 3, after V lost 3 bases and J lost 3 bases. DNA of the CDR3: TGTGCCAGCAGCTACCGGGACAGGGACACCGGGGAGCTGTTTTTT. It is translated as CASSYRDRDTGELFF.

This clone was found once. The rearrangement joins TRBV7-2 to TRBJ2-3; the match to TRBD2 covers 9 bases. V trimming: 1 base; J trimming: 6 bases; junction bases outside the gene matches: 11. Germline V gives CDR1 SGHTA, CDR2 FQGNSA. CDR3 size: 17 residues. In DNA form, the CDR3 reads TGTGCCAGCAGCTTAGGACCGCTTAGCGGGAGAAGGGATACGCAGTATTTT. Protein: CASSLGPLSGRRDTQYF.

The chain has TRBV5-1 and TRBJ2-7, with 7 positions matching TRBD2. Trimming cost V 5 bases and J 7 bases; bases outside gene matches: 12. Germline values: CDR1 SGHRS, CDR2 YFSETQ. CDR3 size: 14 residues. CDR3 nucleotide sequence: TGCGCCAGCAGTTTTTCTAGCGGACCTACGGAGCAGTACTTC. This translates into CASSFSSGPTEQYF.